The 25 T cell receptor beta chains reported below all come from one sample, sequenced in a study of T cell responses to AZD1222 COVID-19 vaccine. Here immunoSEQ multiplex PCR was the method, and the copy in TCRdb shows in-frame clones only, minus some. Of about 140,000 clones in the sample, around nine tenths were seen once. The sequencing used peripheral blood, collected on day 0 of AZD1222 vaccination. The receptors stem from an adult in good health.

The chain joins TRBV4-2 to TRBJ1-3, with no clear D. Deletions cut 0 bases from V and 4 bases from J, with 4 bases between. There are 13 residues in the CDR3. The germline CDR1 and CDR2 sequences are LGHNA and YNFKEQ. DNA for the CDR3: TGTGCCAGCAGCCAAGAAAGGGGAAACACCATATATTTT. This translates into CASSQERGNTIYF.

This clone was recorded once. This chain connects TRBV19 to TRBJ1-6, with a weak D call TRBD1 (6 bases). The CDR3 has 13 amino acids. V gave up 6 bases and J gave up 7 bases, with 10 bases separating them. Germline V lookup: CDR1 LNHDA, CDR2 SQIVND (reference sequence). This CDR3 reads CASSGRGNSPLHF. The CDR3 DNA reads as TGTGCCAGTAGCGGAAGGGGGAATTCACCCCTCCACTTT.

This clone was seen just once. The V call is TRBV7-9, the J call TRBJ1-1; weak D call: TRBD1 (6 bases). The CDR3 has 17 amino acids. The V end was cut by 5 bases, the J end by 1 base, with 20 bases between. Germline lookup yields CDR1 SEHNR and CDR2 FQNEAQ (reference sequence). CDR3 nucleotide sequence: TGTGCCAGCAGCCCGGGGACACACATTTCGGGGAACACTGAAGCTTTCTTT. Encoded protein: CASSPGTHISGNTEAFF.

This clone occurred once. The chain is built from TRBV2 and TRBJ1-1; D is unclear. There are 10 residues in the CDR3. Between the trimmed V and J ends, which lost 1 base and 8 bases, there was a span of 2 bases. Germline V gene lookup returns CDR1 SNHLY and CDR2 FYNNEI. The CDR3 bases are TGTGCCAGCAGTGAAGGCGAAGCTTTCTTT. Translation gives CASSEGEAFF.

This sequence joins TRBV7-9 and TRBJ1-6, with 8 nucleotides matching TRBD1. Unmatched junction bases numbered 1, after V lost 5 bases and J lost 4 bases. CDR3 length equals 14 residues. Germline lookup yields CDR1 SEHNR and CDR2 FQNEAQ (reference sequence). This CDR3 reads CASSQGAYNSPLHF. CDR3 DNA sequence: TGTGCCAGCAGCCAGGGGGCTTATAATTCACCCCTCCACTTT.

This chain uses TRBV2 with TRBJ1-5; no clear D gene. V shed 1 base and J shed 6 bases, with 7 bases lying between them. There are 13 residues in the CDR3. The germline gives CDR1 SNHLY, CDR2 FYNNEI. CDR3 bases: TGTGCCAGCAGTGAAGAGGCCTCTCAGCCCCAGCATTTT. It encodes CASSEEASQPQHF.

V gene TRBV5-3 combines with J gene TRBJ1-4, with TRBD1 as a possible D gene (5 bases). TRBV5-3 is an ORF, and what it does is uncertain. This CDR3 has 13 amino acids. Trimming took 0 bases from V and 13 from J, leaving 13 bases between them. The CDR3 DNA sequence: TGTGCCAGAAGCTTGGGGGCCAGGGCGAGACTGTTTTTT. Translated, it gives CARSLGARARLFF.

CDR3 coding DNA: TGTGCCAGCAGTGTGGAGGCAGGGGTGAATGAAAAACTGTTTTTT. This codes for CASSVEAGVNEKLFF. The chain has TRBV2 and TRBJ1-4; the D gene is possibly TRBD1 (6 bases). Trimming took 4 bases from V and 5 from J, leaving 14 bases between them. Germline loops: CDR1 SNHLY, CDR2 FYNNEI. The CDR3 spans 15 residues.

The rearrangement links TRBV7-6 to TRBJ1-1; 10 bases agree with TRBD1. The germline V gene has CDR1 SGHVS and CDR2 FNYEAQ. Trimming took 1 base from V and 3 from J; bases not matched to a gene: 2. CDR3 length: 15 amino acids. The CDR3 sequence is CASSLGQGAHTEAFF. The DNA for the CDR3 is TGTGCCAGCAGCTTAGGACAGGGGGCCCACACTGAAGCTTTCTTT.

This clone was observed once. The chain couples TRBV5-1 to TRBJ2-7; 7 positions agree with TRBD1. The CDR3 is made up of 16 amino acids. Unmatched junction bases numbered 8, after V lost 0 bases and J lost 2 bases. Germline V gene sequence: CDR1 SGHRS, CDR2 YFSETQ. The CDR3 reads CASSLDPGTAAYEQYF. Written as DNA, the CDR3 is TGCGCCAGCAGCTTGGACCCCGGGACAGCTGCCTACGAGCAGTACTTC.

This chain joins TRBV2 and TRBJ1-5; perhaps TRBD1 as D (5 bases). Trimming removed 8 bases at V and 0 bases at J, with 11 bases between. This CDR3 has 14 amino acids. Germline V gene lookup returns CDR1 SNHLY and CDR2 FYNNEI. The DNA of the CDR3 is TGTGCCAGCGGCCAGGGTGATAGCAATCAGCCCCAGCATTTT. It yields the protein CASGQGDSNQPQHF.

The V call is TRBV6-1, the J call TRBJ2-3, with 8 bases identical to TRBD1. Germline CDR1 is MNHNS and CDR2 is SASEGT. The length of the CDR3 is 14 residues. The ends lost 7 bases at V and 4 bases at J; junction bases unmatched: 7. The CDR3 region is CASTRGQGADTQYF. CDR3 nucleotide sequence: TGTGCCAGCACCAGAGGACAGGGTGCAGATACGCAGTATTTT.

J is TRBJ1-5 and V is TRBV28; a weak D match, TRBD1 (6 bases). The CDR3 is 14 amino acids. Germline CDR1 reads MDHEN; CDR2 reads SYDVKM. Trimming removed 9 bases at V and 0 bases at J, with 12 bases between. The CDR3 DNA sequence: TGTGCCAGTGAAAGACAGGCTAGCAATCAGCCCCAGCATTTT. This sequence encodes CASERQASNQPQHF.

The gene calls are TRBV24-1 and TRBJ1-1; 9 nucleotides agree with TRBD1. V trimming: 7 bases; J trimming: 7 bases; junction bases outside the gene matches: 6. CDR3 length equals 13 residues. The germline V gene has CDR1 KGHDR and CDR2 SFDVKD. DNA of the CDR3: TGTGCCACCAGGGGACAGGGTTTTGGTGAAGCTTTCTTT. Its translation: CATRGQGFGEAFF.

The table lists this clone with a few counts. The V call is TRBV5-1, the J call TRBJ2-7; D is perhaps TRBD1 (6 bases). The germline gives CDR1 SGHRS, CDR2 YFSETQ. The CDR3 is 14 amino acids. Deletions cut 4 bases from V and 2 bases from J, with 13 bases between. The CDR3 here is CASSPRDKTYEQYF. Written as DNA, the CDR3 is TGCGCCAGCAGCCCCCGGGACAAGACCTACGAGCAGTACTTC.

This rearrangement joins TRBV7-8 to TRBJ2-7; D is unresolved. V was cut by 1 base and J by 3 bases, with 10 bases left in between. Germline values: CDR1 SGHVS, CDR2 FQNEAQ. This CDR3 contains 14 residues. The CDR3 DNA reads as TGTGCCAGCAGCTTAGTCGGCGGAAACTACGAGCAGTACTTC. It encodes CASSLVGGNYEQYF.

This clone was found once. This chain joins TRBV21-1 and TRBJ2-3; the table names TRBD2, a call not compared with the DNA. TRBV21-1 is deemed a pseudogene. This CDR3 has 13 residues. The DNA for the CDR3 is TGTGCCAGCACGCGGGGGGGCCGAGGTACGCAGTATTTT. Translating gives CASTRGGRGTQYF.

The V call is TRBV15, the J call TRBJ2-1; 12 bases are a match to TRBD2. The CDR3 consists of 16 residues. The germline gives CDR1 LNHNV, CDR2 YYDKDF (reference sequence). V shed 3 bases, J shed 8 bases, and the junction held 8 bases outside the gene matches. The CDR3 DNA is TGTGCCACCAGCAGTACACTAGCGGGGGGCCTCGATGAGCAGTTCTTC. It is translated as CATSSTLAGGLDEQFF.

J is TRBJ1-2 and V is TRBV5-1, with D hard to call. This CDR3 region has 15 residues. Germline loops: CDR1 SGHRS, CDR2 YFSETQ. Trimming took 0 bases from V and 5 from J, leaving 14 bases between them. The CDR3: CASSLARRKEYGYTF. The DNA for the CDR3 is TGCGCCAGCAGCTTGGCGCGGCGGAAGGAGTATGGCTACACCTTC.

The chain couples TRBV4-2 to TRBJ2-1, with a tentative D call TRBD2 (7 bases). Trimming shortened V by 0 bases and J by 8 bases, and 20 bases separated the two germline ends. The CDR3 spans 17 residues. The germline CDR1 and CDR2 sequences are LGHNA and YNFKEQ. Written as DNA, the CDR3 is TGTGCCAGCAGCCAAGAGGGCCCGGGGGGCAGCTTCGATGAGCAGTTCTTC. Amino acid sequence: CASSQEGPGGSFDEQFF.

This chain links TRBV4-2 with TRBJ2-5, with TRBD1 matching 9 bases. CDR3 length: 18 amino acids. V gave up 3 bases and J gave up 1 base; unmatched junction bases: 12. CDR1 is LGHNA, CDR2 YNFKEQ, per germline. The CDR3: CASSQGLGQGLSQETQYF. CDR3 DNA: TGTGCCAGCAGCCAGGGTCTGGGACAGGGTTTGTCCCAAGAGACCCAGTACTTC.

This chain links TRBV15 with TRBJ2-2; TRBD1 matches at 9 bases. Unmatched junction bases numbered 13, after V lost 4 bases and J lost 7 bases. The CDR3 is 17 amino acids. The germline CDR1 and CDR2 sequences are LNHNV and YYDKDF (reference sequence). The CDR3, as DNA: TGTGCCACCAGCATTGATCCACCGGGACAGGGTAACGGGGAGCTGTTTTTT. Amino acid sequence: CATSIDPPGQGNGELFF.

The CDR3 region is CASSYSTGMNSPLHF. The CDR3 bases are TGTGCCAGCAGTTACTCGACAGGGATGAATTCACCCCTCCACTTT. The genes are TRBV6-5 and TRBJ1-6, with 7 bases identical to TRBD1. CDR3 length equals 15 residues. The V segment lost 0 bases and the J segment 7 bases; nucleotides outside the gene matches: 3. Germline V gene data show CDR1 as MNHEY and CDR2 as SVGAGI.

This chain joins TRBV7-6 and TRBJ2-5; 10 nucleotides match TRBD1. Germline values: CDR1 SGHVS, CDR2 FNYEAQ. V lost 1 base and J lost 5; bases outside the gene matches: 4. The length of the CDR3 is 15 residues. The CDR3 DNA is TGTGCCAGCAGCTTAGGGACAGGGGGTCGGGAGACCCAGTACTTC. Translation: CASSLGTGGRETQYF. Drawing the rest from reference TRBV7-6 and TRBJ2-5, the complete variable domain is GAGVSQSPRYKVTKRGQDVALRCDPISGHVSLYWYRQALGQGPEFLTYFNYEAQQDKSGLPNDRFSAERPEGSISTLTIQRTEQRDSAMYRCASSLGTGGRETQYFGPGTRLLVL.

The rearrangement uses TRBV19 and TRBJ2-3, with a weak D call TRBD2 (6 bases). Between the trimmed V and J ends, which lost 10 bases and 12 bases, there was a span of 20 bases. Germline assignment: CDR1 LNHDA and CDR2 SQIVND (reference sequence). This CDR3 contains 12 residues. CDR3 loop: CATSPGVRRQYF. DNA of the CDR3: TGTGCCACCTCCCCGGGGGTCCGACGCCAGTATTTT. Together with reference TRBV19 and TRBJ2-3, the CDR3 gives the full variable domain: DGGITQSPKYLFRKEGQNVTLSCEQNLNHDAMYWYRQDPGQGLRLIYYSQIVNDFQKGDIAEGYSVSREKKESFPLTVTSAQKNPTAFYLCATSPGVRRQYFGPGTRLTVL.